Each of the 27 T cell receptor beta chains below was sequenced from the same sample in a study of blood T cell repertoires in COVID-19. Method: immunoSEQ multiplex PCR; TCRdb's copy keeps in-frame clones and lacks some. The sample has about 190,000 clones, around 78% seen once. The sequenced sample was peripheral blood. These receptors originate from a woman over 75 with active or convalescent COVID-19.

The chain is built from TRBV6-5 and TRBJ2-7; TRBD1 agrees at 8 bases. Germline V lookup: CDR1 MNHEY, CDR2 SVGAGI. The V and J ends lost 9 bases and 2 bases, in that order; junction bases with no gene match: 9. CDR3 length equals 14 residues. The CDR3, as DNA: TGTGCCAGTAAATCCCGGGACAGGACCTACGAGCAGTACTTC. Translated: CASKSRDRTYEQYF.

The CDR3 DNA sequence: TGTGCCAGCAGCCAAGGTCGGGTCAATCAGCCCCAGCATTTT. It yields the protein CASSQGRVNQPQHF. The genes are TRBV3-1 (or the pseudogene TRBV3-2) and TRBJ1-5; D not resolved. The CDR3 runs 14 residues. Trimming removed 1 base from V and 3 bases from J, with 7 bases in between. In germline, CDR1 is LGHDT, CDR2 YNNKEL (reference sequence).

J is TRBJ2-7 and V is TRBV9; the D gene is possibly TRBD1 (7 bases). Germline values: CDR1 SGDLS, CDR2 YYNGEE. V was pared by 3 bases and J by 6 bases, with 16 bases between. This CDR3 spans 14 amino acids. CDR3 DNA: TGTGCCAGCAGCGCCCCACAGGGGCGGGGCGAGCAGTACTTC. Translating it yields CASSAPQGRGEQYF.

This CDR3 is CASTQTGNPAYGYTF. CDR3 DNA: TGTGCCAGCACTCAAACAGGGAATCCAGCCTATGGCTACACCTTC. The chain combines TRBV6-5 with TRBJ1-2; D is perhaps TRBD1 (6 bases). CDR1 MNHEY and CDR2 SVGAGI come from the germline V gene. The V and J ends lost 7 bases and 4 bases respectively, with 19 bases between them. CDR3 length equals 15 residues.

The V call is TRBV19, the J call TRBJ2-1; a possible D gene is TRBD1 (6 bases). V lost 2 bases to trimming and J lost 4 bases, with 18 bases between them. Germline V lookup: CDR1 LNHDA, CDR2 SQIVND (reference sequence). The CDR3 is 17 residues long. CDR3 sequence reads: CASSIFPPARGYNEQFF. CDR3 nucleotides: TGTGCCAGTAGTATATTCCCCCCAGCGAGGGGGTACAATGAGCAGTTCTTC.

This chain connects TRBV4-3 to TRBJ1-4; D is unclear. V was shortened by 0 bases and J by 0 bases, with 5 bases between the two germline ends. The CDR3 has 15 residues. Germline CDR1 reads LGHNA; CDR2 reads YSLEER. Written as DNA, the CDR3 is TGCGCCAGCAGCCAAGAATCGGCAACTAATGAAAAACTGTTTTTT. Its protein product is CASSQESATNEKLFF.

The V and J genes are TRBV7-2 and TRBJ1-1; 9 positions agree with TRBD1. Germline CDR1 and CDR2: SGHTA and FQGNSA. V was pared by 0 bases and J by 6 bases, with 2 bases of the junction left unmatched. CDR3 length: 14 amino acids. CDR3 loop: CASSLAGTGSEAFF. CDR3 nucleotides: TGTGCCAGCAGCTTAGCGGGGACAGGGTCTGAAGCTTTCTTT.

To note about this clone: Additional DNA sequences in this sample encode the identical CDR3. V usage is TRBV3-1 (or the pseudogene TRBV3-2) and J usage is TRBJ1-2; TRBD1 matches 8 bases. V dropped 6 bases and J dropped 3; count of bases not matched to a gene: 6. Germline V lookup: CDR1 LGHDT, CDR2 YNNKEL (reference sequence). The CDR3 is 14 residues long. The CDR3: CASRWTGKDYGYTF. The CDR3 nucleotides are TGTGCCAGCAGGTGGACAGGGAAGGACTATGGCTACACCTTC.

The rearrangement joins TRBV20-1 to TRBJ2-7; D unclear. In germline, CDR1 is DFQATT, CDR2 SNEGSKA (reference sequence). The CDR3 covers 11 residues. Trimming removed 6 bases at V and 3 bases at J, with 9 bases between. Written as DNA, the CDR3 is TGCAGTGCCCTTAGCTACTACGAGCAGTACTTC. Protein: CSALSYYEQYF.

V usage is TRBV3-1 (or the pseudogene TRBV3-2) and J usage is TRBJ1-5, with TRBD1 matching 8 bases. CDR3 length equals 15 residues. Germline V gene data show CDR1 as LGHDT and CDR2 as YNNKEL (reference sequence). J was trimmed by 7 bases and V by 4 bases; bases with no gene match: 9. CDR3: CASSLGTGRRQPQHF. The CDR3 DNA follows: TGTGCCAGCAGCCTAGGGACAGGTCGTAGACAGCCCCAGCATTTT.

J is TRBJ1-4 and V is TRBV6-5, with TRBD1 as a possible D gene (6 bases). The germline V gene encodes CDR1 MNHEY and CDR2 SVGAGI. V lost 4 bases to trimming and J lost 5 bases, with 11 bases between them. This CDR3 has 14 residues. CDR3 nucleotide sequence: TGTGCCAGCAGTTCCAGGGGTTCAAATGAAAAACTGTTTTTT. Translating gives CASSSRGSNEKLFF.

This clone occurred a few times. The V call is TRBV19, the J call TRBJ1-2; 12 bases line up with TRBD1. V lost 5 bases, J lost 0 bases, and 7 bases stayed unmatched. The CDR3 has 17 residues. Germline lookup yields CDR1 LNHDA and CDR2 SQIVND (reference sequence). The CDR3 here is CASSYPGQGAPNYGYTF. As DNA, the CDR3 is TGTGCCAGTAGTTACCCGGGACAGGGGGCGCCTAACTATGGCTACACCTTC.

The CDR3 is CASRREGNSYEQYF. The CDR3, as DNA: TGTGCCAGCCGCCGCGAGGGTAACTCCTACGAGCAGTACTTC. This sequence joins TRBV6-2 or TRBV6-3 and TRBJ2-7; TRBD2 is a possible D gene (5 bases). The V gene lost 8 bases and the J gene lost 0 bases, with 14 bases spanning the gap. CDR1 MNHEY and CDR2 SVGEGT come from the germline V gene. The CDR3 is 14 amino acids.

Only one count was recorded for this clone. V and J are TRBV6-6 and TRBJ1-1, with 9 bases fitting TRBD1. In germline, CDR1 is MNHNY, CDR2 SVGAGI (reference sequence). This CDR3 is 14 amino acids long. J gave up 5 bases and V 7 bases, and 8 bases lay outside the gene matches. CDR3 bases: TGTGCCAGCACAAACCGGGACAGGGTTACTGAAGCTTTCTTT. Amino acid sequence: CASTNRDRVTEAFF.

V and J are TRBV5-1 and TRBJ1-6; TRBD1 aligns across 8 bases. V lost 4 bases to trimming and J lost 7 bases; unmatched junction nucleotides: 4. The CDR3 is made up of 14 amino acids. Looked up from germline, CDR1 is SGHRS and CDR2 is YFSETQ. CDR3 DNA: TGCGCCAGCAGCCCCCGGACAGGGAATTCACCCCTCCACTTT. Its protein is CASSPRTGNSPLHF.

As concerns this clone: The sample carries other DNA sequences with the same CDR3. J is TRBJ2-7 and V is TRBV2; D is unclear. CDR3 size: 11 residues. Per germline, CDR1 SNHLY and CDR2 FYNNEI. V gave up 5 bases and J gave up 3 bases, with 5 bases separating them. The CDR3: CASSPYYEQYF. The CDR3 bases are TGTGCCAGCAGTCCCTACTACGAGCAGTACTTC.

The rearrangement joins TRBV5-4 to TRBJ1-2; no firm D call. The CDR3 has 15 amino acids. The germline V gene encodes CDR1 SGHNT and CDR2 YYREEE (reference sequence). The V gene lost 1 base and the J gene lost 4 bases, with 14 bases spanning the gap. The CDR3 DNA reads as TGTGCCAGCAGCTTGCCCACCGGGTCTCGCTATGGCTACACCTTC. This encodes CASSLPTGSRYGYTF.

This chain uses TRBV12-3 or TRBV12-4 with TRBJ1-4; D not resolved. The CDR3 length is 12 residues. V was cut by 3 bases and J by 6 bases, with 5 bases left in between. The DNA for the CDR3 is TGTGCCAGCAGTTTTATATATGAAAAACTGTTTTTT. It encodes CASSFIYEKLFF.

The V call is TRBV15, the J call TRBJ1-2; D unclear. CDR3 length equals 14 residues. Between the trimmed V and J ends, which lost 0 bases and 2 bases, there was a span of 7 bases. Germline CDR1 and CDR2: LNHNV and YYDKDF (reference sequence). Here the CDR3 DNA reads TGTGCCACCAGCAGAGATGTGGGCAACTATGGCTACACCTTC. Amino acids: CATSRDVGNYGYTF. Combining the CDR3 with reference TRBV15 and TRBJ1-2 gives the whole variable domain DAMVIQNPRYQVTQFGKPVTLSCSQTLNHNVMYWYQQKSSQAPKLLFHYYDKDFNNEADTPDNFQSRRPNTSFCFLDIRSPGLGDTAMYLCATSRDVGNYGYTFGSGTRLTVV.

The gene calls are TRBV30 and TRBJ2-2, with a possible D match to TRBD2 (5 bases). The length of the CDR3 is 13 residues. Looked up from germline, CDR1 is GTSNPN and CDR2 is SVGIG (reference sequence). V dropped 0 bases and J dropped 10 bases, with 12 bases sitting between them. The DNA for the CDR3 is TGTGCCTGGAGTGTACTGAGGGTCTCGGAGCTGTTTTTT. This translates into CAWSVLRVSELFF. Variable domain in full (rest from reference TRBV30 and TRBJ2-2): SQTIHQWPATLVQPVGSPLSLECTVEGTSNPNLYWYRQAAGRGLQLLFYSVGIGQISSEVPQNLSASRPQDRQFILSSKKLLLSDSGFYLCAWSVLRVSELFFGEGSRLTVL.

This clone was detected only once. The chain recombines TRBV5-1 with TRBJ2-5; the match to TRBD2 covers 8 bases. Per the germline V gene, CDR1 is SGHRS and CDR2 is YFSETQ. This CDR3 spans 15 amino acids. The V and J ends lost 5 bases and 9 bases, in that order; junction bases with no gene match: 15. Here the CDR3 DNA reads TGCGCCAGCAGGGGTTCTCTAGCGGGCGGTGTGGCCCAGTACTTC. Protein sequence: CASRGSLAGGVAQYF.

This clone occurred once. CDR3 bases: TGTGCCAGCAATACCCTGGGAGCTGGGAGCAATCAGCCCCAGCATTTT. Its translation is CASNTLGAGSNQPQHF. The V and J genes are TRBV7-9 and TRBJ1-5; D not resolved. V lost 7 bases and J 1 base, leaving 17 bases between the germline ends. This CDR3 region has 16 residues. Looked up from germline, CDR1 is SEHNR and CDR2 is FQNEAQ (reference sequence). Full variable domain (rest looked up from reference TRBV7-9 and TRBJ1-5): DTGVSQNPRHKITKRGQNVTFRCDPISEHNRLYWYRQTLGQGPEFLTYFQNEAQLEKSRLLSDRFSAERPKGSFSTLEIQRTEQGDSAMYLCASNTLGAGSNQPQHFGDGTRLSIL.

For the CDR3, the DNA is TGCAGGGCCCGAGGGTCCACTGAAGCTTTCTTT. Translating gives CRARGSTEAFF. This rearrangement joins TRBV20-1 to TRBJ1-1; D is undetermined. Germline CDR1 and CDR2: DFQATT and SNEGSKA (reference sequence). The CDR3 is 11 residues long.

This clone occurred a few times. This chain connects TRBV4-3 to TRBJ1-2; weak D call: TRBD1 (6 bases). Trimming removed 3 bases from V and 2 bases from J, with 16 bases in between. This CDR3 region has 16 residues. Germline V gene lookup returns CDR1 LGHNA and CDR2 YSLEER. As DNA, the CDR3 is TGCGCCAGCAGCCAGGCCCCAGGGGCGGGCAACTATGGCTACACCTTC. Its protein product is CASSQAPGAGNYGYTF.

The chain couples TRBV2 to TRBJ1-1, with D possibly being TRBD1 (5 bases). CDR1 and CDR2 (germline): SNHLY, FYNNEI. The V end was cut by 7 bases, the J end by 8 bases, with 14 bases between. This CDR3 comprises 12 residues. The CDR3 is CASMRDRAEAFF. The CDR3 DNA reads TGTGCCAGCATGAGAGACAGAGCAGAAGCTTTCTTT.

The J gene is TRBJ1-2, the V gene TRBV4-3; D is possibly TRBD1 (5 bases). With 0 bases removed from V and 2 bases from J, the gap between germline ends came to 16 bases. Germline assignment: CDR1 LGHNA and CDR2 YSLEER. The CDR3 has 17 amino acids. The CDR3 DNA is TGCGCCAGCAGCCAAGACGGGGCGCGGGGGTCGAACTATGGCTACACCTTC. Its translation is CASSQDGARGSNYGYTF.

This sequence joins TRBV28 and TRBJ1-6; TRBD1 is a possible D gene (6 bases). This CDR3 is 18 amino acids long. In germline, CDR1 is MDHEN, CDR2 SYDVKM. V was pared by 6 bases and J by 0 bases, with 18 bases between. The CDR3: CASRTRGTSSSYNSPLHF. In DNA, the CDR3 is TGTGCCAGCAGAACAAGAGGGACATCGAGCTCCTATAATTCACCCCTCCACTTT.